The 4 T cell receptor beta chains below come from one sample, sequenced in a study of blood T cells in healthy people across ages. Sample-barcoded 5' priming and a J-beta primer mix drove a second PCR of about 6 to 11 cycles. Each CDR3 protein is one row after TCRdb ran MiXCR on the 5' RACE reads. This table holds some 640,000 distinct CDR3 sequences, around 48% found once. What was sequenced was blood. These TCRs come from a woman aged 60 to 75 in good health.

The rearrangement joins TRBV20-1 to TRBJ2-5, with D possibly being TRBD1 (6 bases). With the DNA end fitting TRBJ2-7 better, the J assignment may be wrong. The CDR3 covers 12 residues. The germline V gene has CDR1 DFQATT and CDR2 SNEGSKA (reference sequence). In nucleotides, the CDR3 is TGCAGTCCATCCGGGACACCCTACGAGCAGTACTTC. The encoded protein is CSPSGTPYEQYF.

The rearrangement joins TRBV20-1 to TRBJ1-1; 8 bases are shared with TRBD1. The junction had 5 bases not matched to a gene; V was cut back by 0 bases and J by 5 bases. The CDR3 has 14 amino acids. Per germline, CDR1 DFQATT and CDR2 SNEGSKA (reference sequence). The CDR3: CSARDRTGGTEAFF. In DNA form, the CDR3 reads TGCAGTGCTAGAGATCGAACAGGGGGAACTGAAGCTTTCTTT.

Of note for this clonotype: A read error may account for a junction end that differs from germline. V is TRBV7-2 and J is TRBJ1-2, with TRBD1 matching 7 bases. Germline assignment: CDR1 SGHTA and CDR2 FQGNSA. The CDR3 contains 13 residues. The CDR3 DNA follows: TGTGCCAGCAGCTACAGGGGTAACTATGGCCACACCTTC. Translating gives CASSYRGNYGHTF. Together with reference TRBV7-2 and TRBJ1-2, the CDR3 gives the full variable domain: GAGVSQSPSNKVTEKGKDVELRCDPISGHTALYWYRQSLGQGLEFLIYFQGNSAPDKSGLPSDRFSAERTGGSVSTLTIQRTQQEDSAVYLCASSYRGNYGHTFGSGTRLTVV.

This clonotype was picked up a small number of times. The chain couples TRBV20-1 to TRBJ2-1; possibly TRBD2 for D (6 bases). CDR1 and CDR2 (germline): DFQATT, SNEGSKA (reference sequence). CDR3 length equals 15 residues. The V and J ends lost 2 bases and 1 base respectively, with 12 bases between them. The DNA of the CDR3 is TGCAGTGCTAGACCGGGGGAATCGTCCTACAATGAGCAGTTCTTC. This gives the protein CSARPGESSYNEQFF.